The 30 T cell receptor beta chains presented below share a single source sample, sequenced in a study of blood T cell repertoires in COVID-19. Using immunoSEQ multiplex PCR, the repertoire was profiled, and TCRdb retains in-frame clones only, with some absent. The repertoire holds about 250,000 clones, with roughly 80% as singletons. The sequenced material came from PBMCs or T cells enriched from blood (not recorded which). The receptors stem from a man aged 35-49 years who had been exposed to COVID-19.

This CDR3 reads CASSDRRGFF. The CDR3, as DNA: TGTGCCAGCAGTGACAGGAGGGGGTTCTTC. The V and J genes are TRBV6-1 and TRBJ2-1; maybe TRBD2 (6 bases). Germline lookup yields CDR1 MNHNS and CDR2 SASEGT. This CDR3 is built from 10 residues. V lost 3 bases and J lost 15, with 9 bases in between.

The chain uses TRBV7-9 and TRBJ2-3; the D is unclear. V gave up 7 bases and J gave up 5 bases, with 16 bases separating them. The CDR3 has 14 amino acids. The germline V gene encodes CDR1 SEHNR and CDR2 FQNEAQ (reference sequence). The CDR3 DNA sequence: TGTGCCAGCATCCAAGGCTCTACTAAAGATACGCAGTATTTT. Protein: CASIQGSTKDTQYF.

Here the CDR3 DNA reads TGCAGCGTCAAAGTACAGGGGGCTCAACCCCTCCACTTT. Its translation is CSVKVQGAQPLHF. The chain has TRBV29-1 and TRBJ1-6; 9 bases agree with TRBD1. The CDR3 is made up of 13 amino acids. The germline CDR1 and CDR2 sequences are SQVTM and ANQGSEA. Unmatched junction bases numbered 9, after V lost 6 bases and J lost 12 bases.

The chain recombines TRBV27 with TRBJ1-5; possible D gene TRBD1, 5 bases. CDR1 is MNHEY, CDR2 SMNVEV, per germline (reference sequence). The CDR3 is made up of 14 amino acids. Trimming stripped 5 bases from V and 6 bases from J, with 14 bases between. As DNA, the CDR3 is TGTGCCAGCAGTGTAAGGGGATCATCTCAGCCCCAGCATTTT. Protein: CASSVRGSSQPQHF.

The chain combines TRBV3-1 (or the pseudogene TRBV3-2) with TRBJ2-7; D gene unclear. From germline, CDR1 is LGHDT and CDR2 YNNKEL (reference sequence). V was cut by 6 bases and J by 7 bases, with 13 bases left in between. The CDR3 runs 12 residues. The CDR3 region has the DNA TGTGCCAGCAGATTACCCTGGCGGGAGCAGTACTTC. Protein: CASRLPWREQYF.

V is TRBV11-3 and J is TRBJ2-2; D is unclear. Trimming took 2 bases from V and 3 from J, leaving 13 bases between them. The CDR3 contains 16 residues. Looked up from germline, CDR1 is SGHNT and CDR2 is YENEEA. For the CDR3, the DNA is TGTGCCAGCAGCTTATCTGAGCGCTGGGACACCGGGGAGCTGTTTTTT. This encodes CASSLSERWDTGELFF. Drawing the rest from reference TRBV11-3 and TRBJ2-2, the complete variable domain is EAGVVQSPRYKIIEKKQPVAFWCNPISGHNTLYWYLQNLGQGPELLIRYENEEAVDDSQLPKDRFSAERLKGVDSTLKIQPAELGDSAVYLCASSLSERWDTGELFFGEGSRLTVL.

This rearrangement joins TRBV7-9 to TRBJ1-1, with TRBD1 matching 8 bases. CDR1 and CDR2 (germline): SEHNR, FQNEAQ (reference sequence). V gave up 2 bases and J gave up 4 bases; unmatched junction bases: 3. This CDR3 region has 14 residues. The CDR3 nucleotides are TGTGCCAGCAGCTTAACGACAGGGGTCACTGAAGCTTTCTTT. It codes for CASSLTTGVTEAFF.

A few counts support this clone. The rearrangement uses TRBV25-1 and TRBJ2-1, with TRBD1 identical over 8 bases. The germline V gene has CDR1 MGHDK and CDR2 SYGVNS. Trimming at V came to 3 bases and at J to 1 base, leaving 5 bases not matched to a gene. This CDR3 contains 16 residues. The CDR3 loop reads CASSESTGGSYNEQFF. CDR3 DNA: TGTGCCAGCAGTGAGTCCACAGGGGGGTCCTACAATGAGCAGTTCTTC.

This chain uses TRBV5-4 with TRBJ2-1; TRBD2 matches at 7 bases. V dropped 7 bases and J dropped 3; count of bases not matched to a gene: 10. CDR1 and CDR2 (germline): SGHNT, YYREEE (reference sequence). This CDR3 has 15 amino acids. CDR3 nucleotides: TGTGCCAGCTCAGCTGGGGGGGGAGTCTACAATGAGCAGTTCTTC. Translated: CASSAGGGVYNEQFF.

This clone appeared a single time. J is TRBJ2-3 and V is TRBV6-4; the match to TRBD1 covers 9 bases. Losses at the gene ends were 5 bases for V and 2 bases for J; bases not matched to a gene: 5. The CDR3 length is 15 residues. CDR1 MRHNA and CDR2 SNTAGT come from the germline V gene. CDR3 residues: CASSSGQGNTDTQYF. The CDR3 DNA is TGTGCCAGCAGTTCGGGACAGGGAAACACAGATACGCAGTATTTT.

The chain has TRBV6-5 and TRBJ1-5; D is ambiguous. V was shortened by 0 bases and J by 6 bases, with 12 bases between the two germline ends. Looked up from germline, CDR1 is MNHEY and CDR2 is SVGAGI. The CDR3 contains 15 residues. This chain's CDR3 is CASSYSGSSGQPQHF. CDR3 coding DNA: TGTGCCAGCAGTTACTCCGGGAGTTCAGGTCAGCCCCAGCATTTT.

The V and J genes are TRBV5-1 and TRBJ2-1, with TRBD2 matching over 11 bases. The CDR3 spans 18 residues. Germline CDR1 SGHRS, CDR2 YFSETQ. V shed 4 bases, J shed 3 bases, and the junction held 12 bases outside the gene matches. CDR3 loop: CASSLPPQGLAVYNEQFF. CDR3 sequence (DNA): TGCGCCAGCAGCCTCCCCCCCCAGGGACTAGCGGTCTACAATGAGCAGTTCTTC.

As DNA, the CDR3 is TGTGCCAATTCCGGGGGGGTCCGCACAGATACGCAGTATTTT. Translation gives CANSGGVRTDTQYF. The chain couples TRBV5-8 to TRBJ2-3; 8 bases fit TRBD2. Germline trimming cut 9 bases from V and 1 base from J; bases unmatched to any gene: 7. The V gene's germline CDR1 is SGHTS and CDR2 YDEGEE. The CDR3 is made up of 14 amino acids.

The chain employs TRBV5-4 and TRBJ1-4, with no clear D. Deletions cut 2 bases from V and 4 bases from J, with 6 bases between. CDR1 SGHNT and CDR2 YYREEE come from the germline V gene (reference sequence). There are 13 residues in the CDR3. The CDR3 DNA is TGTGCCAGCAGCTTTCCTAATAATGAAAAACTGTTTTTT. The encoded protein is CASSFPNNEKLFF.

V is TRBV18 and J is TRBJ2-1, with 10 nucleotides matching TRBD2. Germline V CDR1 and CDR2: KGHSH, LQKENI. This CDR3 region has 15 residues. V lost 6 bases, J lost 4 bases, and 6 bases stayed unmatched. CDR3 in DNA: TGTGCCAGCTCTATACCGGGACTAGCGTACAATGAGCAGTTCTTC. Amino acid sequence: CASSIPGLAYNEQFF.

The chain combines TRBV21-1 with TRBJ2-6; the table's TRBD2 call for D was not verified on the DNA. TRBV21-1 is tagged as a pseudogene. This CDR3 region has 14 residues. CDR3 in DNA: TGTGCCAGCATTGGGACTACTGGGGCCAACGTCCTGACTTTC. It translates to CASIGTTGANVLTF.

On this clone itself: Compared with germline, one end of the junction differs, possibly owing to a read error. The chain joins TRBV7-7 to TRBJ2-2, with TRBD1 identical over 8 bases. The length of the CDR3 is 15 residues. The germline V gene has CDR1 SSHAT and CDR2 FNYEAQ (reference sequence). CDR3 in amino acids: CASSFNQQGAGELFF. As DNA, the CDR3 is TGTGCTAGCAGCTTCAACCAACAGGGGGCCGGGGAGCTGTTTTTT.

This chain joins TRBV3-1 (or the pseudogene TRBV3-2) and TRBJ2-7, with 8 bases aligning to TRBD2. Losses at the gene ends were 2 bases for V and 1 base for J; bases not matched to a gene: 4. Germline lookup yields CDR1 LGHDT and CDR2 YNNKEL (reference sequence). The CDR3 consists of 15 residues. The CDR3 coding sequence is TGTGCCAGCAGCCAACTGGCTAGCGGGTCCTACGAGCAGTACTTC. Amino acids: CASSQLASGSYEQYF.

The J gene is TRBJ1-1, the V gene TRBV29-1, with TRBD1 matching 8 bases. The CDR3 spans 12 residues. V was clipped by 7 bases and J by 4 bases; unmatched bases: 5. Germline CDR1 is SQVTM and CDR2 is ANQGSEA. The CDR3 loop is CSAEQGVTEAFF. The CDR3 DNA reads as TGCAGCGCAGAACAGGGGGTCACTGAAGCTTTCTTT.

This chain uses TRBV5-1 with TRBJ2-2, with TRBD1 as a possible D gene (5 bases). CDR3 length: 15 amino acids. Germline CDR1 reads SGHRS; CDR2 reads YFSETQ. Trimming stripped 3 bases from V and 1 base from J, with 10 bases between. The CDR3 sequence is CASSSNGQNTGELFF. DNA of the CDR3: TGCGCCAGCAGCTCCAACGGACAGAACACCGGGGAGCTGTTTTTT.

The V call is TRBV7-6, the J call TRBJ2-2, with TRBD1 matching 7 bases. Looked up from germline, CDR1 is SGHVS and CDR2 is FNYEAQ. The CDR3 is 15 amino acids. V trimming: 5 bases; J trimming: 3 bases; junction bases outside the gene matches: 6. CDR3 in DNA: TGTGCCAGCAGCAAGACAGGGTCGGACACCGGGGAGCTGTTTTTT. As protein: CASSKTGSDTGELFF.

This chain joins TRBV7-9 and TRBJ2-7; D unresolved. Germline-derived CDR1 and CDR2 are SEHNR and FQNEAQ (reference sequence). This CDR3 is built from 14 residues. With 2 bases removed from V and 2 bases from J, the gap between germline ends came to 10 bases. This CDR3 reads CASSLSAGTYEQYF. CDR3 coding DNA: TGTGCCAGCAGCTTATCGGCAGGAACCTACGAGCAGTACTTC.

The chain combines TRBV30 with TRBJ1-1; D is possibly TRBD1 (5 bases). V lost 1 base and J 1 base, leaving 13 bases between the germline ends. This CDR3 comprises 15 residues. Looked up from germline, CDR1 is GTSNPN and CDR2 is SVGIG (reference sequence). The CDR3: CAWSGQGMANTEAFF. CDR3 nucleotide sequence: TGTGCCTGGAGTGGGCAGGGTATGGCGAACACTGAAGCTTTCTTT.

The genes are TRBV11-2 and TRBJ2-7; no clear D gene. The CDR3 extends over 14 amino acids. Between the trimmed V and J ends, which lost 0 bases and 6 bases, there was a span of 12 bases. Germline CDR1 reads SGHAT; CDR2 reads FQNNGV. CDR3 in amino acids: CASSLDSQVSEQYF. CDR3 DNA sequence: TGTGCCAGCAGCTTAGACTCCCAGGTTTCCGAGCAGTACTTC.

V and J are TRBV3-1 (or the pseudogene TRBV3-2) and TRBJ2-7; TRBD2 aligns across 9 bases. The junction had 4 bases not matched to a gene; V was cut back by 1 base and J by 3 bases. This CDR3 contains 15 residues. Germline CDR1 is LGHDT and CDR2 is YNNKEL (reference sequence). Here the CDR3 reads CASSQASGAFYEQYF. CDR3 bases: TGTGCCAGCAGCCAAGCTAGCGGGGCTTTCTACGAGCAGTACTTC.

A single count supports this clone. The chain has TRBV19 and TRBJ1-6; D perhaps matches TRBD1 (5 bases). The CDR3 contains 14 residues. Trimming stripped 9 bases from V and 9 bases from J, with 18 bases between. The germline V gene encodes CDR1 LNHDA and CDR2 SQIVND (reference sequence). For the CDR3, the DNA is TGTGCCAGCCGAAAGCAGGGAATGGGTTCACCCCTCCACTTT. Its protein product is CASRKQGMGSPLHF.

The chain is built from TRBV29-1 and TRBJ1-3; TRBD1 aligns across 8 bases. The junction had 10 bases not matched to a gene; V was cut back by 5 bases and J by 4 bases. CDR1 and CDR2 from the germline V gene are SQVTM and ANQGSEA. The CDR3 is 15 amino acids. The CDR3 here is CSVSSGTGRGNTIYF. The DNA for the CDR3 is TGCAGCGTTTCCTCCGGGACAGGCCGGGGAAACACCATATATTTT.

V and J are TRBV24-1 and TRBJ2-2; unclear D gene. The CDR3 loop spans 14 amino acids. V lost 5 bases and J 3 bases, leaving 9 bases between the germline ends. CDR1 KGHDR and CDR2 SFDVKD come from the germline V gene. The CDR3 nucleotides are TGTGCCACCAGTGGGAGTCTTGACACCGGGGAGCTGTTTTTT. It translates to CATSGSLDTGELFF.

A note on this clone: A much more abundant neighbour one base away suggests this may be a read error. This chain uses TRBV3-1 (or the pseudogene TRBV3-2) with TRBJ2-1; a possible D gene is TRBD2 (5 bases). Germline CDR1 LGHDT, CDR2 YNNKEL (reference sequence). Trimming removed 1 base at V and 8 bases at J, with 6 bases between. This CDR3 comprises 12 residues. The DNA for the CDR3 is TGTGCCAGCAGCCAAGGGGAGTATGAGCAGTTCTTC. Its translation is CASSQGEYEQFF.

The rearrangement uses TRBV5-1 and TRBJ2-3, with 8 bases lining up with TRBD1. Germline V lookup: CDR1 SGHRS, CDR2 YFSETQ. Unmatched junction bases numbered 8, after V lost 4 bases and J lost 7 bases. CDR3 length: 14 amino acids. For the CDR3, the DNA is TGCGCCAGCAGCGGCGACAGGGGTGGGAATACGCAGTATTTT. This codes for CASSGDRGGNTQYF.